The 32 T cell receptor beta chains below all came from one sample that was sequenced in a study of radiotherapy plus CTLA-4 blockade in lung cancer. Profiling relied on immunoSEQ multiplex PCR, and the TCRdb table lists in-frame clones only, not all of them. The repertoire includes approximately 73,000 clones, roughly 87% of them detected once, and roughly two fifths sits in the top ten. The sequencing here drew on peripheral blood, taken from a patient treated with radiotherapy plus ipilimumab. These receptors all stem from a human donor with non-small cell lung cancer that progressed on radiotherapy plus ipilimumab.

This chain links TRBV28 with TRBJ2-4, with TRBD1 identical over 8 bases. CDR1 and CDR2 from the germline V gene are MDHEN and SYDVKM. CDR3 length equals 14 residues. V was clipped by 4 bases and J by 7 bases; unmatched bases: 6. The chain's CDR3 is CASSSGQGANIQYF. CDR3 DNA: TGTGCCAGCAGTTCCGGACAGGGTGCCAACATTCAGTACTTC.

This chain links TRBV11-2 with TRBJ1-1; 7 bases are shared with TRBD1. CDR3 size: 14 residues. Unmatched junction bases numbered 6, after V lost 3 bases and J lost 5 bases. CDR1 is SGHAT, CDR2 FQNNGV, per germline. The CDR3 loop reads CASSLGFRGTEAFF. The CDR3 DNA sequence: TGTGCCAGCAGCTTGGGATTCAGGGGGACTGAAGCTTTCTTT.

The chain links TRBV13 to TRBJ2-1; D might be TRBD1 (6 bases). Looked up from germline, CDR1 is PRHDT and CDR2 is FYEKMQ (reference sequence). The CDR3 is made up of 15 amino acids. V lost 6 bases to trimming and J lost 0 bases, with 12 bases between them. CDR3 DNA sequence: TGTGCCAGCAGGCCCGGGACACACTCCTACAATGAGCAGTTCTTC. Amino acids: CASRPGTHSYNEQFF.

V is TRBV28 and J is TRBJ1-1; TRBD1 matches at 7 bases. This CDR3 is 13 amino acids long. After removal of 7 bases from V and 5 bases from J, the junction contained 7 bases not matched to a gene. Germline V gene sequence: CDR1 MDHEN, CDR2 SYDVKM. The CDR3 sequence: CASTLQGVTEAFF. The DNA of the CDR3 is TGTGCCAGCACCCTGCAGGGGGTGACTGAAGCTTTCTTT.

The chain uses TRBV6-5 and TRBJ1-2; perhaps TRBD1 as D (5 bases). This CDR3 spans 13 amino acids. From germline, CDR1 is MNHEY and CDR2 SVGAGI. V was clipped by 2 bases and J by 7 bases, with 11 bases between them. This chain's CDR3 is CASSYVGQGGYTF. CDR3 DNA: TGTGCCAGCAGTTACGTGGGGCAGGGTGGCTACACCTTC.

The chain uses TRBV5-4 and TRBJ2-2; 9 bases fit TRBD2. V gave up 5 bases and J gave up 3 bases; unmatched junction bases: 2. Germline V gene lookup returns CDR1 SGHNT and CDR2 YYREEE (reference sequence). This CDR3 is built from 14 residues. The CDR3 loop is CASRTSGYTGELFF. The CDR3 nucleotides read TGTGCCAGCAGGACTAGCGGTTACACCGGGGAGCTGTTTTTT.

The chain carries TRBV2 and TRBJ2-4; 10 bases line up with TRBD2. The CDR3 length is 16 residues. CDR1 SNHLY and CDR2 FYNNEI come from the germline V gene. V gave up 7 bases and J gave up 6 bases; unmatched junction bases: 12. CDR3 sequence: CASKESLAGVVNIQYF. The CDR3 nucleotides are TGTGCCAGCAAGGAGAGCCTAGCGGGAGTTGTAAACATTCAGTACTTC.

The J gene is TRBJ1-4, the V gene TRBV30, with 8 bases fitting TRBD1. The CDR3 loop spans 14 amino acids. Germline V gene data show CDR1 as GTSNPN and CDR2 as SVGIG (reference sequence). Unmatched junction bases numbered 4, after V lost 0 bases and J lost 7 bases. The CDR3 DNA reads as TGTGCCTGGAGTGTCCAGGGGGCTAGTGAAAAACTGTTTTTT. This encodes CAWSVQGASEKLFF. The variable domain in full, with the rest retrieved from reference TRBV30 and TRBJ1-4, is SQTIHQWPATLVQPVGSPLSLECTVEGTSNPNLYWYRQAAGRGLQLLFYSVGIGQISSEVPQNLSASRPQDRQFILSSKKLLLSDSGFYLCAWSVQGASEKLFFGSGTQLSVL.

The table lists this clone with a few counts. The V gene is TRBV28, the J gene TRBJ2-7; 8 bases are shared with TRBD2. This CDR3 region has 13 residues. Germline CDR1 is MDHEN and CDR2 is SYDVKM. The J segment lost 3 bases and the V segment lost 6 bases, leaving 4 bases of the junction unmatched. CDR3 in DNA: TGTGCCAGCAGAACTAGCGGCAACTACGAGCAGTACTTC. Residues: CASRTSGNYEQYF.

The chain recombines TRBV11-2 with TRBJ2-7; D gene unclear. Germline loops: CDR1 SGHAT, CDR2 FQNNGV. Trimming shortened V by 0 bases and J by 13 bases, and 22 bases separated the two germline ends. The CDR3 has 15 residues. The CDR3 spells CASSLDLSSSLDLYV. DNA of the CDR3: TGTGCCAGCAGCTTAGATCTCAGCAGCAGCTTGGATCTTTACGTC.

Turning to this clone: In the same sample, other DNA sequences code for this CDR3. The chain has TRBV2 and TRBJ1-1; 8 bases agree with TRBD1. The trim removed 2 bases at V and 0 bases at J, leaving 2 bases unmatched. Per germline, CDR1 SNHLY and CDR2 FYNNEI. This CDR3 has 15 amino acids. The chain's CDR3 is CASSERQGMNTEAFF. The DNA of the CDR3 is TGTGCCAGCAGTGAAAGACAGGGGATGAACACTGAAGCTTTCTTT.

The chain couples TRBV30 to TRBJ1-3; D not certain. Trimming cost V 7 bases and J 4 bases, with 14 bases left between them. Germline CDR1 reads GTSNPN; CDR2 reads SVGIG (reference sequence). The CDR3 consists of 13 residues. The CDR3 nucleotides are TGTGCCTTTCTGGGGAGGCTGGGAAACACCATATATTTT. Translated: CAFLGRLGNTIYF.

V usage is TRBV6-5 and J usage is TRBJ2-5; D remains ambiguous. Per germline, CDR1 MNHEY and CDR2 SVGAGI. Trimming took off 3 bases at V and 4 bases at J, with 18 bases between the two ends. The CDR3 contains 16 residues. The CDR3 spells CASSYIAEAFRETQYF. Written as DNA, the CDR3 is TGTGCCAGCAGTTATATAGCAGAAGCCTTTAGAGAGACCCAGTACTTC.

The chain uses TRBV5-1 and TRBJ1-1; 8 bases match TRBD1. V was clipped by 2 bases and J by 4 bases; unmatched bases: 1. This CDR3 contains 13 residues. Germline V gene data show CDR1 as SGHRS and CDR2 as YFSETQ. The CDR3 loop is CASSFGQGTEAFF. Here the CDR3 DNA reads TGCGCCAGCAGCTTTGGACAGGGCACTGAAGCTTTCTTT.

This clone was detected a few times. The V gene is TRBV30, the J gene TRBJ2-1, with D maybe TRBD1 (5 bases). Deletions cut 8 bases from V and 3 bases from J, with 14 bases between. Germline V lookup: CDR1 GTSNPN, CDR2 SVGIG (reference sequence). This CDR3 has 13 amino acids. The CDR3 nucleotides read TGTGCCCAATCGAAACAGGACTACAATGAGCAGTTCTTC. Amino acid sequence: CAQSKQDYNEQFF.

V usage is TRBV27 and J usage is TRBJ2-3, with TRBD2 matching over 11 bases. Germline loops: CDR1 MNHEY, CDR2 SMNVEV (reference sequence). The CDR3 has 15 amino acids. The trim removed 6 bases at V and 1 base at J, leaving 3 bases unmatched. The CDR3 bases are TGTGCCAGCAGCCAACTAGCGGGGGGCACAGATACGCAGTATTTT. Translating gives CASSQLAGGTDTQYF.

This chain uses TRBV5-1 with TRBJ2-7; TRBD2 is a possible D gene (5 bases). CDR1 is SGHRS, CDR2 YFSETQ, per germline. The CDR3 sequence is 14 residues long. V was trimmed by 0 bases and J by 2 bases, leaving 9 bases between them. CDR3: CASSLGLGAYEQYV. In DNA form, the CDR3 reads TGCGCCAGCAGCTTGGGTTTGGGAGCCTACGAGCAGTACGTC.

This chain links TRBV11-2 with TRBJ1-1; 8 bases align to TRBD1. Germline CDR1 is SGHAT and CDR2 is FQNNGV. V shed 3 bases, J shed 0 bases, and the junction held 3 bases outside the gene matches. The CDR3 is made up of 15 amino acids. CDR3 in amino acids: CASSFPGGLNTEAFF. DNA of the CDR3: TGTGCCAGCAGCTTCCCAGGGGGCCTGAACACTGAAGCTTTCTTT.

The chain is built from TRBV6-1 and TRBJ2-7, with 7 bases fitting TRBD1. CDR3 length: 14 residues. V lost 6 bases, J lost 2 bases, and 7 bases stayed unmatched. Germline assignment: CDR1 MNHNS and CDR2 SASEGT. Here the CDR3 DNA reads TGTGCCAGCAGACACCGGGACAGAGCCTACGAGCAGTACGTC. Residues: CASRHRDRAYEQYV.

The chain carries TRBV6-5 and TRBJ2-3; 13 nucleotides match TRBD2. This CDR3 has 16 amino acids. The V segment lost 4 bases and the J segment 4 bases; nucleotides outside the gene matches: 5. Per germline, CDR1 MNHEY and CDR2 SVGAGI. CDR3 coding DNA: TGTGCCAGCAGTTGGGGACTAGCGGGACCGTCAGATACGCAGTATTTT. Protein: CASSWGLAGPSDTQYF.

This sequence joins TRBV5-1 and TRBJ1-4, with 8 bases identical to TRBD1. The CDR3 consists of 15 residues. The germline V gene encodes CDR1 SGHRS and CDR2 YFSETQ. V lost 4 bases to trimming and J lost 1 base; unmatched junction nucleotides: 3. The CDR3 loop reads CASSTTGVTNEKLFF. CDR3 nucleotides: TGCGCCAGCAGCACGACAGGGGTAACTAATGAAAAACTGTTTTTT.

The DNA for the CDR3 is TGTGCCAGCTCACCAGGGGGACTAGCGGAGTTAGCCAAAAACATTCAGTACTTC. Encoded protein: CASSPGGLAELAKNIQYF. The chain joins TRBV18 to TRBJ2-4; TRBD2 matches at 11 bases. This CDR3 is 18 amino acids long. CDR1 is KGHSH and CDR2 is LQKENI in the germline V gene. Losses at the gene ends were 2 bases for V and 0 bases for J; bases not matched to a gene: 6.

The CDR3 is CSVDGQGVTETQYF. CDR3 in DNA: TGCAGCGTTGATGGCCAGGGGGTAACTGAGACCCAGTACTTC. The rearrangement links TRBV29-1 to TRBJ2-5; TRBD1 agrees at 7 bases. CDR1 and CDR2 from the germline V gene are SQVTM and ANQGSEA. The CDR3 loop spans 14 amino acids. J lost 5 bases, V lost 3 bases, and 9 bases had no gene match.

This clone has a single count. The chain carries TRBV28 and TRBJ2-1; D is ambiguous. Trimming pared 5 bases from V and 2 bases from J, leaving 7 bases between. This CDR3 comprises 13 residues. Germline V gene lookup returns CDR1 MDHEN and CDR2 SYDVKM. The CDR3 reads CASSPYTYNEQFF. In DNA, the CDR3 is TGTGCCAGCAGTCCTTACACCTACAATGAGCAGTTCTTC.

The J gene is TRBJ1-4, the V gene TRBV10-3; D gene uncertain. The ends were cut back, 5 bases at V and 4 bases at J, with 8 bases in the middle. The CDR3 is made up of 13 amino acids. The germline gives CDR1 ENHRY, CDR2 SYGVKD. The DNA of the CDR3 is TGTGCCATCAGTTGGGAGGTTAATGAAAAACTGTTTTTT. Translated: CAISWEVNEKLFF.

The genes are TRBV4-2 and TRBJ1-5; TRBD1 agrees at 7 bases. Germline V lookup: CDR1 LGHNA, CDR2 YNFKEQ. The CDR3 runs 16 residues. Trimming cost V 0 bases and J 4 bases; bases outside gene matches: 6. Here the CDR3 reads CASSQDQGGVNQPQHF. DNA of the CDR3: TGTGCCAGCAGCCAAGACCAGGGGGGCGTTAATCAGCCCCAGCATTTT.

The rearrangement joins TRBV10-3 to TRBJ1-5, with 8 bases identical to TRBD1. CDR3 size: 12 residues. Germline trimming cut 10 bases from V and 5 bases from J; bases unmatched to any gene: 4. Germline V gene sequence: CDR1 ENHRY, CDR2 SYGVKD. The CDR3 nucleotides read TGTGCCAGTACAGGGGGTGATCAGCCCCAGCATTTT. It yields the protein CASTGGDQPQHF.

The V and J genes are TRBV10-3 and TRBJ2-4; 7 nucleotides align to TRBD2. The CDR3 totals 19 residues. Germline trimming cut 0 bases from V and 0 bases from J; bases unmatched to any gene: 11. Germline CDR1 and CDR2: ENHRY and SYGVKD. DNA of the CDR3: TGTGCCATCAGTGAGTCTGAAGCGGGGCATCCGTTAGCCAAAAACATTCAGTACTTC. It codes for CAISESEAGHPLAKNIQYF.

V usage is TRBV2 and J usage is TRBJ1-1; 11 bases match TRBD1. Unmatched junction bases numbered 12, after V lost 5 bases and J lost 1 base. This CDR3 has 18 residues. Germline V gene data show CDR1 as SNHLY and CDR2 as FYNNEI. Written as DNA, the CDR3 is TGTGCCAGCAGTCCTTGGGACAGGGGGTATATCGGGAACACTGAAGCTTTCTTT. Its protein is CASSPWDRGYIGNTEAFF.

This clone was detected once. The chain joins TRBV6-1 to TRBJ2-5; TRBD1 aligns across 10 bases. CDR3 length: 14 amino acids. V shed 5 bases and J 4 bases; nucleotides not matched to a gene: 4. In germline, CDR1 is MNHNS, CDR2 SASEGT. CDR3 loop: CASSQTGGRETQYF. In DNA, the CDR3 is TGTGCCAGCAGTCAGACAGGGGGCAGAGAGACCCAGTACTTC.

The gene calls are TRBV7-9 and TRBJ2-3, with a weak D call TRBD2 (5 bases). Germline loops: CDR1 SEHNR, CDR2 FQNEAQ (reference sequence). Trimming removed 5 bases from V and 0 bases from J, with 12 bases in between. CDR3 length: 15 amino acids. The CDR3 reads CASSQIAISTDTQYF. The CDR3 DNA reads TGTGCCAGCAGCCAAATAGCGATTAGCACAGATACGCAGTATTTT.

For the CDR3, the DNA is TGTGCCTCACAAAACCCCAGGGACGGCAATCAGCCCCAGCATTTT. This translates into CASQNPRDGNQPQHF. J is TRBJ1-5 and V is TRBV30, with D maybe TRBD1 (5 bases). Germline assignment: CDR1 GTSNPN and CDR2 SVGIG (reference sequence). Trimming shortened V by 7 bases and J by 2 bases, and 18 bases separated the two germline ends. This CDR3 has 15 residues.